Presented here are 30 T cell receptor beta chains from one specimen sequenced in a study of shared clonotypes between healthy human individuals. Only in-frame clones appear in the TCRdb table, and some are missing; sequencing was by immunoSEQ multiplex PCR. This repertoire shows fewer than 1.6 million clones, 98% found once; its top ten account for 0.3% to 0.45%. The sample was naive CD4+ T cells sorted from blood. The subset denotes: CD45RA+ positively selected. The receptors derive from a man aged 25-45 years in good health.

V and J are TRBV7-8 and TRBJ2-7; 11 bases agree with TRBD2. The CDR3 is made up of 16 amino acids. Trimming took 4 bases from V and 2 from J; bases not matched to a gene: 7. Germline CDR1 and CDR2: SGHVS and FQNEAQ. The CDR3 region has the DNA TGTGCCAGCAGCTCTAGAGGACTAGCGGGCGCCTACGAGCAGTACTTC. Amino acids: CASSSRGLAGAYEQYF.

The rearrangement joins TRBV18 to TRBJ2-3, with a weak D call TRBD2 (6 bases). CDR3 length equals 13 residues. Per germline, CDR1 KGHSH and CDR2 LQKENI. V lost 0 bases, J lost 15 bases, and 16 bases lay in between. DNA of the CDR3: TGTGCCAGCTCACCACCCAATGGGGGGAAGACATATTTT. Its translation is CASSPPNGGKTYF.

The chain employs TRBV9 and TRBJ2-1; weak D call: TRBD1 (6 bases). The V end lost 0 bases, the J end lost 7 bases, and 11 bases lay between the germline ends. The CDR3 totals 14 residues. Per germline, CDR1 SGDLS and CDR2 YYNGEE. CDR3: CASSVGTVGNEQFF. CDR3 DNA: TGTGCCAGCAGCGTAGGGACAGTTGGGAATGAGCAGTTCTTC.

V and J are TRBV2 and TRBJ1-5; a weak D match, TRBD1 (5 bases). V lost 10 bases and J lost 0, with 13 bases in between. Germline CDR1 and CDR2: SNHLY and FYNNEI. This CDR3 is 14 amino acids long. CDR3 in amino acids: CATRGSNSNQPQHF. CDR3 bases: TGTGCCACTAGGGGCAGTAATAGCAATCAGCCCCAGCATTTT.

CDR3 residues: CASSLGDRTTDTQYF. CDR3 sequence (DNA): TGTGCCAGCAGTTTGGGGGACAGGACCACAGATACGCAGTATTTT. V gene TRBV28 combines with J gene TRBJ2-3, with 8 bases identical to TRBD1. The V gene end was trimmed by 3 bases and the J gene end by 2 bases; junction bases not matched to a gene: 4. In germline, CDR1 is MDHEN, CDR2 SYDVKM. The CDR3 has 15 amino acids.

The rearrangement uses TRBV5-6 and TRBJ2-3; 9 bases match TRBD2. V gave up 7 bases and J gave up 2 bases; unmatched junction bases: 5. Per the germline V gene, CDR1 is SGHDT and CDR2 is YYEEEE. This CDR3 is 14 amino acids long. CDR3 in amino acids: CASQASGDTDTQYF. The CDR3 DNA reads TGTGCCAGCCAAGCTAGCGGGGACACAGATACGCAGTATTTT.

With respect to this clone: This CDR3 is also generated by other DNA sequences in the sample. V gene TRBV5-1 combines with J gene TRBJ2-7; 8 bases map to TRBD1. V gave up 0 bases and J gave up 2 bases; unmatched junction bases: 1. Germline V gene sequence: CDR1 SGHRS, CDR2 YFSETQ. The CDR3 extends over 14 amino acids. The CDR3 is CASSLGTGPYEQYF. CDR3 nucleotide sequence: TGCGCCAGCAGCTTGGGGACAGGGCCCTACGAGCAGTACTTC.

The genes are TRBV7-2 and TRBJ2-5; TRBD2 matches 10 bases. Losses at the gene ends were 4 bases for V and 5 bases for J; bases not matched to a gene: 7. Germline V gene sequence: CDR1 SGHTA, CDR2 FQGNSA. The CDR3 consists of 15 residues. This CDR3 is CASSWTSGKEETQYF. Here the CDR3 DNA reads TGTGCCAGCAGCTGGACTAGCGGAAAAGAGGAGACCCAGTACTTC.

This chain links TRBV28 with TRBJ2-3; TRBD2 matches at 8 bases. This CDR3 spans 15 amino acids. V lost 6 bases, J lost 1 base, and 6 bases stayed unmatched. Germline CDR1 and CDR2: MDHEN and SYDVKM. The CDR3 loop is CASSSGGEGTDTQYF. The DNA for the CDR3 is TGTGCCAGCAGCTCCGGGGGGGAGGGCACAGATACGCAGTATTTT.

Points on this clone: Other DNA sequences of this sample code for an identical CDR3. The chain combines TRBV18 with TRBJ2-7; a weak D match, TRBD1 (5 bases). Per the germline V gene, CDR1 is KGHSH and CDR2 is LQKENI. The CDR3 loop spans 13 amino acids. V was cut by 0 bases and J by 3 bases, with 6 bases left in between. For the CDR3, the DNA is TGTGCCAGCTCACCACCCGGACACTACGAGCAGTACTTC. Protein product: CASSPPGHYEQYF.

The rearrangement links TRBV27 to TRBJ2-1; weak D call: TRBD2 (6 bases). This CDR3 spans 14 amino acids. Between the trimmed V and J ends, which lost 7 bases and 4 bases, there was a span of 14 bases. Germline-derived CDR1 and CDR2 are MNHEY and SMNVEV (reference sequence). CDR3 residues: CASTFQGGYNEQFF. CDR3 DNA sequence: TGTGCCAGCACATTTCAGGGAGGTTACAATGAGCAGTTCTTC.

This clone is a singleton in its sample. This sample also contains other DNA sequences that code for the same CDR3. The chain links TRBV9 to TRBJ2-2, with a weak D call TRBD2 (6 bases). V lost 0 bases and J 1 base, leaving 7 bases between the germline ends. The germline V gene has CDR1 SGDLS and CDR2 YYNGEE. The CDR3 runs to 15 residues. The CDR3 region is CASSVVGGNTGELFF. DNA of the CDR3: TGTGCCAGCAGCGTAGTCGGGGGGAACACCGGGGAGCTGTTTTTT.

V and J are TRBV14 and TRBJ2-7; 8 positions match TRBD2. Germline lookup yields CDR1 SGHDN and CDR2 FVKESK. CDR3 length: 16 residues. With 1 base clipped from V and 0 bases from J, the junction kept 5 bases outside the gene matches. In DNA form, the CDR3 reads TGTGCCAGCAGCCAAGGCCTAGCGGGCACCTCCTACGAGCAGTACTTC. This translates into CASSQGLAGTSYEQYF.

The V call is TRBV7-8, the J call TRBJ2-7, with D perhaps matching TRBD2 (6 bases). CDR3 length equals 14 residues. V lost 5 bases and J 6 bases, leaving 17 bases between the germline ends. Per the germline V gene, CDR1 is SGHVS and CDR2 is FQNEAQ. This chain's CDR3 is CASSRTSPGGEQYF. The CDR3 nucleotides are TGTGCCAGCAGCCGTACTAGTCCCGGGGGCGAGCAGTACTTC. Using reference TRBV7-8 and TRBJ2-7 for the parts outside the CDR3, the full variable domain is GAGVSQSPRYKVAKRGQDVALRCDPISGHVSLFWYQQALGQGPEFLTYFQNEAQLDKSGLPSDRFFAERPEGSVSTLKIQRTQQEDSAVYLCASSRTSPGGEQYFGPGTRLTVT.

This clone was found once. This specimen includes other DNA sequences encoding the same CDR3. In DNA form, the CDR3 reads TGTGCCAGCAGCTTAGTCGTCCAAGAGACCCAGTACTTC. Protein: CASSLVVQETQYF. The genes are TRBV7-2 and TRBJ2-5; D remains unclear. The CDR3 length is 13 residues. Trimming cost V 1 base and J 1 base, with 4 bases left between them. Germline V gene data show CDR1 as SGHTA and CDR2 as FQGNSA.

The rearrangement uses TRBV6-6 and TRBJ1-2, with a weak D call TRBD1 (5 bases). Germline CDR1 MNHNY, CDR2 SVGAGI (reference sequence). This CDR3 contains 14 residues. Between the trimmed V and J ends, which lost 0 bases and 2 bases, there was a span of 7 bases. CDR3 nucleotide sequence: TGTGCCAGCAGTTACTCGGGGGGAAACTATGGCTACACCTTC. Its translation: CASSYSGGNYGYTF.

Here the CDR3 reads CASSQTGGEQYF. The CDR3 DNA is TGTGCCAGCAGCCAAACTGGCGGTGAGCAGTACTTC. V is TRBV7-3 and J is TRBJ2-7, with D unresolved. V was clipped by 5 bases and J by 7 bases, with 12 bases between them. CDR3 length equals 12 residues. Germline CDR1 SGHTA, CDR2 FQGTGA.

J is TRBJ1-2 and V is TRBV7-8, with D unresolved. From germline, CDR1 is SGHVS and CDR2 FQNEAQ. Trimming cost V 5 bases and J 2 bases, with 18 bases left between them. This CDR3 has 16 residues. The CDR3 DNA follows: TGTGCCAGCAGCCCACTAGAGGGCGGGAGCAACTATGGCTACACCTTC. This gives the protein CASSPLEGGSNYGYTF.

The chain joins TRBV5-1 to TRBJ2-7; D is tentatively TRBD1 or TRBD2 (5 bases each). Germline-derived CDR1 and CDR2 are SGHRS and YFSETQ. This CDR3 has 16 residues. Trimming took 3 bases from V and 3 from J, leaving 19 bases between them. The CDR3 is CASSWSEGGGYYEQYF. The CDR3 DNA reads as TGCGCCAGCAGCTGGAGCGAGGGTGGGGGATACTACGAGCAGTACTTC.

This rearrangement joins TRBV29-1 to TRBJ2-2, with D possibly matching TRBD2 (6 bases). V gave up 3 bases and J gave up 0 bases, with 11 bases separating them. The germline gives CDR1 SQVTM, CDR2 ANQGSEA. CDR3 size: 15 residues. The CDR3 spells CSVEEGPPNTGELFF. DNA of the CDR3: TGCAGCGTTGAGGAGGGTCCCCCGAACACCGGGGAGCTGTTTTTT.

The chain links TRBV4-1 to TRBJ1-2; 8 bases are shared with TRBD1. The CDR3 sequence is 16 residues long. After removal of 2 bases from V and 6 bases from J, the junction contained 11 bases not matched to a gene. Germline values: CDR1 MGHRA, CDR2 YSYEKL. The CDR3 sequence is CASSQLIGQGSNGYTF. The CDR3 bases are TGCGCCAGCAGCCAACTAATTGGACAGGGCTCCAATGGCTACACCTTC.

To note about this clone: In the same sample, other DNA sequences code for this CDR3. V usage is TRBV18 and J usage is TRBJ2-3; the match to TRBD2 covers 8 bases. Germline V CDR1 and CDR2: KGHSH, LQKENI. There are 15 residues in the CDR3. J lost 0 bases, V lost 3 bases, and 2 bases had no gene match. CDR3 coding DNA: TGTGCCAGCTCACCGGCTAGCGGGAGCACAGATACGCAGTATTTT. Translating it yields CASSPASGSTDTQYF.

This chain joins TRBV29-1 and TRBJ2-3; D is perhaps TRBD1 (5 bases). In germline, CDR1 is SQVTM, CDR2 ANQGSEA. The V gene lost 5 bases and the J gene lost 3 bases, with 9 bases spanning the gap. CDR3 length: 12 residues. CDR3 amino acids: CSVYQGTDTQYF. CDR3 DNA sequence: TGCAGCGTTTACCAGGGAACAGATACGCAGTATTTT.

The rearrangement uses TRBV18 and TRBJ1-4; unclear D gene. Trimming stripped 2 bases from V and 5 bases from J, with 9 bases between. The germline V gene has CDR1 KGHSH and CDR2 LQKENI. The CDR3 contains 14 residues. The CDR3 loop reads CASSPAGSNEKLFF. The DNA for the CDR3 is TGTGCCAGCTCACCAGCGGGGTCCAATGAAAAACTGTTTTTT.

V and J are TRBV27 and TRBJ2-3; D is uncertain. The V gene's germline CDR1 is MNHEY and CDR2 SMNVEV (reference sequence). Trimming cost V 6 bases and J 1 base, with 11 bases left between them. CDR3 length: 14 amino acids. CDR3 bases: TGTGCCAGCAGAGTCGTGAGTGGCACAGATACGCAGTATTTT. As protein: CASRVVSGTDTQYF.

The J gene is TRBJ2-1, the V gene TRBV10-3; D possibly matches TRBD1 or TRBD2 (5 bases each). Trimming took 7 bases from V and 3 from J, leaving 22 bases between them. The CDR3 covers 17 residues. The germline V gene encodes CDR1 ENHRY and CDR2 SYGVKD. The CDR3 spells CAITRNKEWGNYNEQFF. CDR3 DNA: TGTGCCATCACCAGAAATAAGGAGTGGGGGAACTACAATGAGCAGTTCTTC.

The chain employs TRBV7-9 and TRBJ2-7; 8 bases map to TRBD1. The V gene end was trimmed by 5 bases and the J gene end by 4 bases; junction bases not matched to a gene: 4. The CDR3 runs 13 residues. Germline loops: CDR1 SEHNR, CDR2 FQNEAQ (reference sequence). CDR3 sequence reads: CASSHRGLYEQYF. The CDR3 coding sequence is TGTGCCAGCAGCCACAGGGGGTTATACGAGCAGTACTTC. Filled out from reference TRBV7-9 and TRBJ2-7, the complete variable domain reads DTGVSQNPRHKITKRGQNVTFRCDPISEHNRLYWYRQTLGQGPEFLTYFQNEAQLEKSRLLSDRFSAERPKGSFSTLEIQRTEQGDSAMYLCASSHRGLYEQYFGPGTRLTVT.

This chain joins TRBV11-2 and TRBJ2-7, with TRBD1 identical over 9 bases. The CDR3 consists of 15 residues. Germline V lookup: CDR1 SGHAT, CDR2 FQNNGV. J lost 6 bases, V lost 5 bases, and 11 bases had no gene match. CDR3 protein: CASSRTRDRVGEQYF. The CDR3 region has the DNA TGTGCCAGCAGCCGCACCCGGGACAGGGTGGGCGAGCAGTACTTC.

The rearrangement joins TRBV5-1 to TRBJ2-1, with TRBD1 matching over 8 bases. The CDR3 extends over 18 amino acids. V lost 1 base, J lost 0 bases, and 9 bases stayed unmatched. Germline assignment: CDR1 SGHRS and CDR2 YFSETQ. The CDR3 sequence: CASSLTPGGAGSYNEQFF. CDR3 sequence (DNA): TGCGCCAGCAGCTTGACTCCAGGGGGCGCGGGCTCCTACAATGAGCAGTTCTTC.

This sequence joins TRBV29-1 and TRBJ2-2, with 8 bases that match TRBD1. V lost 6 bases to trimming and J lost 4 bases; unmatched junction nucleotides: 7. Germline CDR1 and CDR2: SQVTM and ANQGSEA. CDR3 length: 14 amino acids. For the CDR3, the DNA is TGCAGCGTCGAGCACACAGGGGGCACCGGGGAGCTGTTTTTT. This sequence encodes CSVEHTGGTGELFF.